The clone carrying this T cell receptor beta chain was found many times. The antigen remains undetermined. The V gene's germline CDR1 is SQVTM and CDR2 ANQGSEA. J was trimmed by 1 base and V by 0 bases; bases with no gene match: 2. The CDR3 loop spans 15 amino acids. TCR beta VDJ combinations and CDR3 sequences were profiled from genomic DNA. TCRdb fed the reads into MiXCR, producing one record per CDR3 protein. Of roughly 420,000 distinct CDR3 sequences in the sample, 65% to 80% were seen once. The data were obtained in a study of CD8+CD57+ T cells in acquired aplastic anemia. Overall study: The DNA of sorted CD4+ and CD8+ cells averaged approximately 3.3 ug.

General study points: Patients and controls had in common 25 to 30 CD8+ CDR3 sequences. Patients were compared with controls for CD8+ Simpson's diversity, and no significant difference emerged.

This TCR came from a human donor in good health, serving as a control. Input material: sorted CD4+, CD8+, or CD8+CD57+ T cells (not recorded which) from PBMCs. This chain connects TRBV29-1 to TRBJ2-1, with TRBD2 matching over 8 bases. The CDR3 coding sequence is TGCAGCGTTGAAGATCGGGGGGGATCCTACAATGAGCAGTTCTTC. It specifies CSVEDRGGSYNEQFF.